The 16 T cell receptor beta chains presented below share a single source sample, sequenced in a study of vaccination and CD4 T cells after COVID-19. Time point denoted: late sampling 161 to 241 days after vaccination in three convalescent patients. TCRdb used MiXCR to reprocess the PCR reads, holding one entry per CDR3 protein. The table has 25,000 or so distinct CDR3 sequences, approximately 48% seen once. The sequences come from CD4+ T cells from blood, collected about 7 months after SARS-CoV-2 vaccination. These receptors all come from a human donor who had recovered from COVID-19.

The V gene is TRBV28, the J gene TRBJ2-2, with TRBD2 matching over 12 bases. V lost 7 bases to trimming and J lost 7 bases; unmatched junction nucleotides: 10. The CDR3 runs to 16 residues. Germline V gene sequence: CDR1 MDHEN, CDR2 SYDVKM. The CDR3 DNA reads as TGTGCCAGCACGAGAGGACTAGCGGGATTCGTCGGGGAGCTGTTTTTT. It translates to CASTRGLAGFVGELFF.

The chain employs TRBV28 and TRBJ1-5; D is uncertain. The CDR3 length is 15 residues. Germline V CDR1 and CDR2: MDHEN, SYDVKM. The V and J ends lost 2 bases and 4 bases respectively, with 12 bases between them. In nucleotides, the CDR3 is TGTGCCAGCAGTTTAGGACTCTCGGGGAATCAGCCCCAGCATTTT. This gives the protein CASSLGLSGNQPQHF.

This clonotype was detected a few times. The genes are TRBV24-1 and TRBJ2-3, with TRBD2 identical over 8 bases. This CDR3 is built from 15 residues. Trimming at V came to 7 bases and at J to 2 bases, leaving 7 bases not matched to a gene. Germline CDR1 reads KGHDR; CDR2 reads SFDVKD. CDR3 in amino acids: CATSATSGATDTQYF. As DNA, the CDR3 is TGTGCCACCAGCGCAACTAGCGGAGCCACAGATACGCAGTATTTT.

The V call is TRBV6-1, the J call TRBJ2-5, with unresolved D. The CDR3 extends over 15 amino acids. Germline lookup yields CDR1 MNHNS and CDR2 SASEGT. Trimming cost V 6 bases and J 4 bases, with 18 bases left between them. The CDR3 loop reads CASRRHALLGETQYF. In nucleotides, the CDR3 is TGTGCCAGCAGGCGACACGCGTTACTGGGAGAGACCCAGTACTTC.

V is TRBV7-3 and J is TRBJ2-5; D ambiguous. From germline, CDR1 is SGHTA and CDR2 FQGTGA. The ends were cut back, 2 bases at V and 4 bases at J, with 8 bases in the middle. The CDR3 has 13 residues. CDR3 nucleotides: TGTGCCAGCAGCTTAGCGAGAGGAGAGACCCAGTACTTC. The encoded protein is CASSLARGETQYF. The full variable domain, rest sourced from reference TRBV7-3 and TRBJ2-5, is GAGVSQTPSNKVTEKGKYVELRCDPISGHTALYWYRQSLGQGPEFLIYFQGTGAADDSGLPNDRFFAVRPEGSVSTLKIQRTERGDSAVYLCASSLARGETQYFGPGTRLLVL.

The chain is built from TRBV7-9 and TRBJ2-1; maybe TRBD2 (5 bases). The CDR3 runs 17 residues. Germline V gene sequence: CDR1 SEHNR, CDR2 FQNEAQ (reference sequence). Trimming pared 0 bases from V and 6 bases from J, leaving 18 bases between. CDR3 residues: CASSLAPLALHSNEQFF. DNA for the CDR3: TGTGCCAGCAGCTTAGCGCCTCTAGCACTACACTCCAATGAGCAGTTCTTC. The complete variable domain, with remaining parts taken from reference TRBV7-9 and TRBJ2-1, reads DTGVSQNPRHKITKRGQNVTFRCDPISEHNRLYWYRQTLGQGPEFLTYFQNEAQLEKSRLLSDRFSAERPKGSFSTLEIQRTEQGDSAMYLCASSLAPLALHSNEQFFGPGTRLTVL.

The chain combines TRBV20-1 with TRBJ1-1; D may be TRBD1 (6 bases). This CDR3 spans 16 amino acids. The germline V and J ends were trimmed by 0 bases and 2 bases, with 16 bases remaining between them. Germline CDR1 DFQATT, CDR2 SNEGSKA (reference sequence). CDR3 bases: TGCAGTGCTAGAGATCTTCTTTTAGGGGGAAACACTGAAGCTTTCTTT. As protein: CSARDLLLGGNTEAFF.

This clonotype was found a few times. CDR3 sequence: CASSPPWTASYGYTF. As DNA, the CDR3 is TGTGCCAGCAGCCCGCCCTGGACAGCGAGCTATGGCTACACCTTC. The rearrangement uses TRBV7-2 and TRBJ1-2, with D perhaps matching TRBD1 (6 bases). Per germline, CDR1 SGHTA and CDR2 FQGNSA. V was trimmed by 5 bases and J by 4 bases, leaving 17 bases between them. This CDR3 comprises 15 residues.

The genes are TRBV6-1 and TRBJ2-7; 12 nucleotides align to TRBD1. The CDR3 totals 15 residues. Germline CDR1 MNHNS, CDR2 SASEGT. V gave up 6 bases and J gave up 3 bases; unmatched junction bases: 6. The DNA of the CDR3 is TGTGCCAGCAGCGGGGACAGGGGGCGTATCTACGAGCAGTACTTC. Translating gives CASSGDRGRIYEQYF.

This clonotype occurred a few times. This rearrangement joins TRBV28 to TRBJ1-5; 8 bases fit TRBD1. Trimming took 5 bases from V and 1 from J; bases not matched to a gene: 7. Germline assignment: CDR1 MDHEN and CDR2 SYDVKM. This CDR3 is built from 16 residues. The CDR3 loop is CASSHRTGLSNQPQHF. Here the CDR3 DNA reads TGTGCCAGCAGTCACAGGACAGGGTTGAGCAATCAGCCCCAGCATTTT.

The CDR3 sequence is CASSQGRGYQPQHF. Here the CDR3 DNA reads TGTGCCAGCAGTCAAGGGAGAGGATATCAGCCCCAGCATTTT. The V and J genes are TRBV28 and TRBJ1-5; D gene unclear. The CDR3 extends over 14 amino acids. Trimming took off 5 bases at V and 5 bases at J, with 13 bases between the two ends. Germline values: CDR1 MDHEN, CDR2 SYDVKM.

The J gene is TRBJ2-6, the V gene TRBV28; 8 nucleotides align to TRBD1. Germline CDR1 MDHEN, CDR2 SYDVKM. The V and J ends lost 1 base and 0 bases, in that order; junction bases with no gene match: 5. The CDR3 totals 18 residues. CDR3 coding DNA: TGTGCCAGCAGTTTATTCAGGGGGCTAATCTCTGGGGCCAACGTCCTGACTTTC. Its protein is CASSLFRGLISGANVLTF.

The V gene is TRBV6-5, the J gene TRBJ2-7; D remains ambiguous. This CDR3 is built from 15 residues. The V end was cut by 3 bases, the J end by 1 base, with 13 bases between. From germline, CDR1 is MNHEY and CDR2 SVGAGI. CDR3 amino acids: CASSYKQFQSYEQYF. Here the CDR3 DNA reads TGTGCCAGCAGTTATAAACAATTTCAGTCCTACGAGCAGTACTTC.

In its sample, this clonotype was seen once. The chain is built from TRBV6-5 and TRBJ2-7, with TRBD1 as a possible D gene (6 bases). Deletions cut 3 bases from V and 0 bases from J, with 12 bases between. In germline, CDR1 is MNHEY, CDR2 SVGAGI. CDR3 length equals 15 residues. This CDR3 reads CASSYFQGISYEQYF. The CDR3 region has the DNA TGTGCCAGCAGTTATTTTCAGGGGATCTCCTACGAGCAGTACTTC.

The chain carries TRBV20-1 and TRBJ2-1; the D gene could be TRBD1 or TRBD2 (5 bases each). Per the germline V gene, CDR1 is DFQATT and CDR2 is SNEGSKA (reference sequence). V shed 1 base and J shed 12 bases, with 19 bases lying between them. The CDR3 extends over 14 amino acids. CDR3 residues: CSARGGAGDSVQFF. As DNA, the CDR3 is TGCAGTGCTAGAGGTGGGGCAGGTGATAGCGTGCAGTTCTTC.

This chain uses TRBV5-8 with TRBJ1-5; 10 bases are shared with TRBD1. The CDR3 has 14 residues. V lost 4 bases, J lost 8 bases, and 6 bases stayed unmatched. CDR1 and CDR2 from the germline V gene are SGHTS and YDEGEE. The CDR3 DNA is TGTGCCAGCAGCGGCGGGACAGGGGTTGAGCCCCAGCATTTT. As protein: CASSGGTGVEPQHF.